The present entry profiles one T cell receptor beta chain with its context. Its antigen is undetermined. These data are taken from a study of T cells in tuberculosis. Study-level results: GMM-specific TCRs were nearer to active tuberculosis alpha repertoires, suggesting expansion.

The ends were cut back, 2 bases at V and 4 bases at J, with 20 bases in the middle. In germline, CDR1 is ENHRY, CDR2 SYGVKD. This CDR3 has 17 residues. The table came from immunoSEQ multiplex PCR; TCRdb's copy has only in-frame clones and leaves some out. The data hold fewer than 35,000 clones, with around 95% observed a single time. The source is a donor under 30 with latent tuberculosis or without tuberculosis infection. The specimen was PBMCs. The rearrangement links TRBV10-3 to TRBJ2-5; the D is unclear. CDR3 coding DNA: TGTGCCATCAGTGAGCCGCAGAAAGGTTCGGGTAGAGAGACCCAGTACTTC. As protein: CAISEPQKGSGRETQYF.